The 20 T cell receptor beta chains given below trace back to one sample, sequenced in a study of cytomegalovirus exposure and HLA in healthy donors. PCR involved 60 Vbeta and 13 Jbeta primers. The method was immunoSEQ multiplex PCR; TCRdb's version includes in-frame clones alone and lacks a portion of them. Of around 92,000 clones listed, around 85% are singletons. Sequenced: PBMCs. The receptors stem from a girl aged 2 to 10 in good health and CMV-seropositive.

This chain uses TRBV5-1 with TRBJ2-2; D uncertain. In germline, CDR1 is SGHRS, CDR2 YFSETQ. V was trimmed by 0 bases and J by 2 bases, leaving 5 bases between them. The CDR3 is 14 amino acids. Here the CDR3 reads CASSLGGNTGELFF. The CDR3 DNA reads TGCGCCAGCAGCTTGGGCGGAAACACCGGGGAGCTGTTTTTT.

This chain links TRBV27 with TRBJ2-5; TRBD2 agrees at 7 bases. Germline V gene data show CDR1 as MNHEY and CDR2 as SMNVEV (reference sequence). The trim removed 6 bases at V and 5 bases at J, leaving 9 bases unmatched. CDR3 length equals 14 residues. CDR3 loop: CASSASTSWETQYF. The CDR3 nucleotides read TGTGCCAGCAGCGCCTCGACTAGCTGGGAGACCCAGTACTTC.

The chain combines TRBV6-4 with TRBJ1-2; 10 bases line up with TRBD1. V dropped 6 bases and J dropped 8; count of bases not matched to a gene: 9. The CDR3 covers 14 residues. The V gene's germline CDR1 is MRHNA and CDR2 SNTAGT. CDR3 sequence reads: CASRTPGTGEGYTF. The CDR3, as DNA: TGTGCCAGCAGAACCCCCGGGACAGGGGAAGGCTACACCTTC.

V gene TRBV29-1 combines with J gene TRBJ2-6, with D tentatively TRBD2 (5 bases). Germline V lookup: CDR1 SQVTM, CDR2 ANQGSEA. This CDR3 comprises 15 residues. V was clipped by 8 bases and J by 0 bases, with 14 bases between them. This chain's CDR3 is CSTSEGSSGANVLTF. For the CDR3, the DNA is TGCAGCACCTCCGAGGGAAGCTCTGGGGCCAACGTCCTGACTTTC. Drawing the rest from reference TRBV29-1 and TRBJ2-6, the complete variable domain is SAVISQKPSRDICQRGTSLTIQCQVDSQVTMMFWYRQQPGQSLTLIATANQGSEATYESGFVIDKFPISRPNLTFSTLTVSNMSPEDSSIYLCSTSEGSSGANVLTFGAGSRLTVL.

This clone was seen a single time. The DNA of the CDR3 is TGTGCCAGCAGCTTAGCCCAGGAATACGAGCAGTACTTC. It encodes CASSLAQEYEQYF. The chain links TRBV7-6 to TRBJ2-5; D not certain. TRBJ2-7 matches the DNA end more closely, so the J call is doubtful. Germline V gene sequence: CDR1 SGHVS, CDR2 FNYEAQ. The CDR3 spans 13 residues.

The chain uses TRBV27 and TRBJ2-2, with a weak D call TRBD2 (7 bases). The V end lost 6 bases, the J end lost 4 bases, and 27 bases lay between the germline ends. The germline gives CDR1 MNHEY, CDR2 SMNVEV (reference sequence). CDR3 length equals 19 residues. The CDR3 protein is CASRSRLSGTQSGTGELFF. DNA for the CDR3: TGTGCCAGCAGGTCCCGATTGAGCGGGACACAATCTGGCACCGGGGAGCTGTTTTTT.

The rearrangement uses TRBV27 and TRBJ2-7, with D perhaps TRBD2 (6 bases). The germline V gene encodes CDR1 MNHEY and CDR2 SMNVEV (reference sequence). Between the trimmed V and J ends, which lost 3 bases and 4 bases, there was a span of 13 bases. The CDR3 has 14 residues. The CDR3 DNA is TGTGCCAGCAGTTTCAAGGAGGGATCGTACGAGCAGTACTTC. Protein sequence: CASSFKEGSYEQYF.

The CDR3 region is CASSWASGSGTGELFF. For the CDR3, the DNA is TGCGCCAGCAGCTGGGCTAGCGGGAGTGGCACCGGGGAGCTGTTTTTT. The chain joins TRBV5-1 to TRBJ2-2; 10 nucleotides align to TRBD2. The CDR3 totals 16 residues. V was clipped by 3 bases and J by 4 bases; unmatched bases: 6. Germline V gene sequence: CDR1 SGHRS, CDR2 YFSETQ.

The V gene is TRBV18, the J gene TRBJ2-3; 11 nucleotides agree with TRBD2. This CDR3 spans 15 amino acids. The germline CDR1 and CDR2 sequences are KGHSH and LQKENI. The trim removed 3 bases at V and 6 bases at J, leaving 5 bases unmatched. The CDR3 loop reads CASSPTVAGGDTQYF. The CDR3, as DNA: TGTGCCAGCTCACCGACTGTAGCGGGGGGGGATACGCAGTATTTT.

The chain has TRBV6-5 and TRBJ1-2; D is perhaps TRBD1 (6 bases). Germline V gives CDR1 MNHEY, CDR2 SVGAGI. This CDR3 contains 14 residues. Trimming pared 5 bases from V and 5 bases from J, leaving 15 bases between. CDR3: CASSTNSGVYGYTF. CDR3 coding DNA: TGTGCCAGCAGTACTAATTCAGGGGTTTATGGCTACACCTTC.

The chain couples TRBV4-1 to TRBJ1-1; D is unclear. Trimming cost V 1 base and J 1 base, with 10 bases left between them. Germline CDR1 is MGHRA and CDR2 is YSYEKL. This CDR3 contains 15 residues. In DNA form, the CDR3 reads TGCGCCAGCAGCCAAGGTCTGACTGCGAACACTGAAGCTTTCTTT. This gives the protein CASSQGLTANTEAFF.

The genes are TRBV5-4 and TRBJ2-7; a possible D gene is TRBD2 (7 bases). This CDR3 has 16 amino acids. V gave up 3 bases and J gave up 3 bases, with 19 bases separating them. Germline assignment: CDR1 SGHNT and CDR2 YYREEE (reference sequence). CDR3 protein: CASSSQAGAANYEQYF. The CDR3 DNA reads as TGTGCCAGCAGCTCCCAGGCGGGGGCGGCTAACTACGAGCAGTACTTC. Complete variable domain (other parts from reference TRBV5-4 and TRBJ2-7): ETGVTQSPTHLIKTRGQQVTLRCSSQSGHNTVSWYQQALGQGPQFIFQYYREEENGRGNFPPRFSGLQFPNYSSELNVNALELDDSALYLCASSSQAGAANYEQYFGPGTRLTVT.

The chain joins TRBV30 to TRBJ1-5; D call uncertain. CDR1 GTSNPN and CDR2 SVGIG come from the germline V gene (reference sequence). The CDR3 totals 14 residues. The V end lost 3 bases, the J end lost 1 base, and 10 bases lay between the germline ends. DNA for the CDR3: TGTGCCTGGAGCCCCTCGGGGAGCAATCAGCCCCAGCATTTT. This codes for CAWSPSGSNQPQHF.

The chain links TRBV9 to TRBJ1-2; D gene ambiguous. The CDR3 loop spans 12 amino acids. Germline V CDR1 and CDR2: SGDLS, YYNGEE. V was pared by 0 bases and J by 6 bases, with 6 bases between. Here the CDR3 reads CASSVGQNGYTF. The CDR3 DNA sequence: TGTGCCAGCAGCGTAGGTCAGAATGGCTACACCTTC.

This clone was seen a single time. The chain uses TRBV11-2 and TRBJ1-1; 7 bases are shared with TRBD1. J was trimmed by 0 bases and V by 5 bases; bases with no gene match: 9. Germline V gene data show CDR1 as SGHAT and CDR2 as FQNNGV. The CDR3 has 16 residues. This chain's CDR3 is CASSLYTTGLNTEAFF. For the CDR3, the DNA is TGTGCCAGCAGCCTGTATACGACAGGGTTGAACACTGAAGCTTTCTTT.

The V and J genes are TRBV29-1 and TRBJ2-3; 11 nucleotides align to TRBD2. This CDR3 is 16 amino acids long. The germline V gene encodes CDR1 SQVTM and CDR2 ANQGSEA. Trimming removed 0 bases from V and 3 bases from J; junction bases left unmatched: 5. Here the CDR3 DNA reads TGCAGCGTTGAAGATCAGGCTAGCGGGAGGACAGATACGCAGTATTTT. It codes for CSVEDQASGRTDTQYF.

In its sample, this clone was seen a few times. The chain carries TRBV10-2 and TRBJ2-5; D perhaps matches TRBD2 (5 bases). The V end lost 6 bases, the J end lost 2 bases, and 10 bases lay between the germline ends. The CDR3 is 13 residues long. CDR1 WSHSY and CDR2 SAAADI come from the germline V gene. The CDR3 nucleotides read TGCGCCAGCAGGAGCGGATTACAAGAGACCCAGTACTTC. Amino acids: CASRSGLQETQYF.

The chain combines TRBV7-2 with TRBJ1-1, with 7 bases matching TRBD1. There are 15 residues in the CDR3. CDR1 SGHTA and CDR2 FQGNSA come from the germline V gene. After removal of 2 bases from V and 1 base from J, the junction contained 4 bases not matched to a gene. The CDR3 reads CASSLPGQPNTEAFF. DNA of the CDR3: TGTGCCAGCAGCTTACCGGGACAGCCGAACACTGAAGCTTTCTTT.

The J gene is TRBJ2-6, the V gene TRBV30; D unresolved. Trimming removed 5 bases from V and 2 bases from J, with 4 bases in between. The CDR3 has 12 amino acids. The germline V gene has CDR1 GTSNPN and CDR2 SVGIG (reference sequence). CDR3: CAWLAGANVLTF. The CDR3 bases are TGTGCCTGGTTAGCTGGGGCCAACGTCCTGACTTTC.

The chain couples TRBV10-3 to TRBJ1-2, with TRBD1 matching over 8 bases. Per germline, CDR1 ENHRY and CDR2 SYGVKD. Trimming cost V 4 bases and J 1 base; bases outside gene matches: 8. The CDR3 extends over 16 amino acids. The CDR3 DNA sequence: TGTGCCATCAGTGCGGGGACAGGAGTAGGTAACTATGGCTACACCTTC. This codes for CAISAGTGVGNYGYTF.